The 4 T cell receptor beta chains presented below share a single source sample, sequenced in a study of T cell repertoires and HLA-DP antigens. Antigen specificity for these receptors is unknown. TCRdb keeps only in-frame clones here, not all; method: immunoSEQ multiplex PCR. The sample has approximately 100,000 clones; around nine tenths are singletons. The source material was CD4+ T cells from PBMCs. The receptors here all came from a man in his fifties in good health and CMV-seronegative.

This chain connects TRBV6-6 to TRBJ2-2; 7 nucleotides agree with TRBD1. Trimming at V came to 6 bases and at J to 5 bases, leaving 3 bases not matched to a gene. This CDR3 is 13 amino acids long. Per the germline V gene, CDR1 is MNHNY and CDR2 is SVGAGI (reference sequence). The CDR3 bases are TGTGCCAGCAGGTCCAGGGGGACCGGGGAGCTGTTTTTT. This codes for CASRSRGTGELFF.

The V gene is TRBV7-8, the J gene TRBJ2-1; TRBD2 matches at 11 bases. Germline V gene sequence: CDR1 SGHVS, CDR2 FQNEAQ. V lost 4 bases to trimming and J lost 8 bases; unmatched junction nucleotides: 10. The CDR3 sequence is 16 residues long. CDR3 residues: CASSSRLSGGAHEQFF. CDR3 coding DNA: TGTGCCAGCAGCTCCCGGCTTAGCGGGGGGGCGCATGAGCAGTTCTTC. The variable domain in full, with the rest retrieved from reference TRBV7-8 and TRBJ2-1, is GAGVSQSPRYKVAKRGQDVALRCDPISGHVSLFWYQQALGQGPEFLTYFQNEAQLDKSGLPSDRFFAERPEGSVSTLKIQRTQQEDSAVYLCASSSRLSGGAHEQFFGPGTRLTVL.

The chain joins TRBV14 to TRBJ2-7; 7 nucleotides match TRBD1. V lost 4 bases and J lost 3; bases outside the gene matches: 6. The CDR3 is made up of 14 amino acids. Germline V gives CDR1 SGHDN, CDR2 FVKESK. The CDR3 coding sequence is TGTGCCAGCAGCCCGGGCAGGGGGAACTACGAGCAGTACTTC. This sequence encodes CASSPGRGNYEQYF.

This clone was counted a few times. The gene calls are TRBV4-3 and TRBJ2-1, with D unclear. The CDR3 runs 16 residues. The V gene's germline CDR1 is LGHNA and CDR2 YSLEER. Trimming stripped 0 bases from V and 0 bases from J, with 9 bases between. CDR3 protein: CASSQDPRSSYNEQFF. CDR3 coding DNA: TGCGCCAGCAGCCAAGACCCGAGGAGCTCCTACAATGAGCAGTTCTTC.